These T cell receptor beta chains were read from a single sample in a study of early T cells in non-severe SARS-CoV-2 infection. Each CDR3 protein is one row after TCRdb ran MiXCR on the 5' RACE reads. This table has more than 45,000 distinct CDR3 sequences, roughly 8.4% appearing once. Sequencing was carried out using whole blood. The origin of the receptors is an adult who was a healthcare worker with PCR-confirmed SARS-CoV-2 infection or an uninfected control (not recorded which). The conserved cysteine and the conserved F or W are not part of the CDR3 here. Clone size is stated in some rows and not others, as once, few, many or a class when expanded.

v_gene,j_gene,abundance,len,CDR3aa
TRBV5-4,TRBJ2-1,few,10,ASSQMGNEQF
TRBV4-2,TRBJ1-1,NA,12,ASSQETDNTEAF
TRBV19,TRBJ2-1,few,14,ASRILAGGPENEQF
TRBV2,TRBJ2-3,few,13,ASSGDSGITDTQY
TRBV3-1,TRBJ2-5,many,10,ASRDRGETQY
TRBV5-1,TRBJ2-1,NA,10,ASTTGKAEQF
TRBV28,TRBJ2-7,NA,11,ASSFQSGYEQY
TRBV7-6,TRBJ1-6,many,12,ASSPGPRGSPLH
TRBV6-6,TRBJ2-7,many,12,ASSYGTGAGEQY
TRBV20-1,TRBJ2-3,NA,14,SARGASGSSTDTQY
TRBV4-1,TRBJ2-7,few,13,ASSQGQGSSYEQY
TRBV6-5,TRBJ1-2,NA,12,ASSPGGESYGYT
TRBV7-8,TRBJ2-5,few,14,ASNPFWGNIQETQY
TRBV7-8,TRBJ2-1,few,15,ASSPRGGGPSYNEQF
TRBV7-2,TRBJ2-3,few,10,ASSNSPDTQY
TRBV9,TRBJ2-3,many,11,ASSVVGTDTQY
TRBV9,TRBJ2-5,many,15,ASSVGASGSLGETQY
TRBV5-1,TRBJ2-7,few,13,ASSFRLAQGDEQY
TRBV28,TRBJ1-1,NA,13,ASSLSGPQWTEAF
TRBV12-3/TRBV12-4,TRBJ1-5,NA,11,ASSRQAHQPQH
TRBV18,TRBJ2-3,NA,12,ASSPDRSTDTQY
TRBV6-2/TRBV6-3,TRBJ2-1,NA,9,ASRADHEQF